Judged by frequency, the clone carrying this TCR beta chain is medium-sized. From germline, CDR1 is LNHDA and CDR2 SQIVND (reference sequence). The CDR3 contains 16 residues. TRB amplification used 250 ng of peripheral blood genomic DNA. TRB was amplified by touch-down multiplex PCR, primer pools A and B combined. TCRdb reprocessed the multiplex PCR reads, with one entry per CDR3 protein and no DNA. The data include about 6,100 distinct CDR3 sequences; the top ten clones carry 5.5% to 6%. This sample is drawn from a study of T cell clusters in autoimmune cytopenias. These data were also filed under a second study, of T cell repertoires in aging, cancer and after chemotherapy. From that report: Over several months to years, re-sampled healthy donor repertoires clearly shared clones. Age-matched healthy donors had significantly more diverse, less clonal blood TCR repertoires than untreated cancer patients. Healthy donors lost TCR diversity with age mainly through richness, cancer patients through richness and evenness. The repertoire data cannot show anything about immunological memory following chemotherapy.

Input material: peripheral blood. J is TRBJ1-5 and V is TRBV19. The sequence was obtained from a human donor in good health. The CDR3 here is CASSIDLSRRDQPQHF.